This T cell receptor (beta chain) comes out of a study of T cell responses to AZD1222 COVID-19 vaccine. CDR3 size: 14 residues. V lost 6 bases and J 5 bases, leaving 16 bases between the germline ends. The germline gives CDR1 SEHNR, CDR2 FQNEAQ (reference sequence). Study results and caveats: Spike was spanned by vaccine-associated CD4 TCRs, which were dominant at 160-218 and 743-854. At baseline, seropositivity was found in only a handful of AZD1222 recipients. Researchers took repertoire samples only after the peak T cell response had come.

There are a few counts of this clone. What it binds is not known. Only in-frame clones appear in the TCRdb table, and some are missing; sequencing was by immunoSEQ multiplex PCR. The sample lists approximately 210,000 clones, about 95% occurring once. This chain connects TRBV7-9 to TRBJ2-5; weak D call: TRBD1 (6 bases). The source material was peripheral blood, sampled 28 days after the second dose of the MenACWY control vaccine. The receptor's source is an adult who received the MenACWY meningococcal vaccine as a control. Here the CDR3 reads CASRDTGSRETQYF. The CDR3 bases are TGTGCCAGCAGGGATACAGGGTCGAGGGAGACCCAGTACTTC.